The clone carrying this TCR beta chain was found a few times. What it binds is not known. Via CD45RO/CCR7/CD25/CD127/CD95/CD27, cells of the CD4+ naive, central memory, regulatory and stem cell-like memory subsets were sorted. This entry is derived from a study of beta chain features in type 1 diabetes. The study, taken as a whole, reports: Patients and controls would be equally affected if PCR favored shorter templates. TCRB CDR3 length was moderately but significantly reduced in all four CD4+ subsets of Type 1 diabetes patients.

As every portion of the isolated RNA was reverse transcribed, the sequencing read expressed TCRB transcripts. The average read count of naive, central memory and regulatory T cell samples was approximately 3.5 million. TCRdb's table, derived via immunoSEQ multiplex PCR, lists solely in-frame clones and lacks some. The table includes about 340,000 clones, over 7% detected once. Germline lookup yields CDR1 SGHRS and CDR2 YFSETQ. The germline V and J ends were trimmed by 4 bases and 6 bases, with 13 bases remaining between them. The CDR3 covers 14 residues. V and J are TRBV5-1 and TRBJ1-4; the D is unclear. The sample taken for sequencing was central memory CD4+ T cells from blood. The TCR originated in a man aged 30 to 45 with type 1 diabetes. The CDR3: CASSQAGRDEKLFF. The CDR3 DNA reads as TGCGCCAGCAGCCAGGCTGGGAGAGATGAAAAACTGTTTTTT.